These T cell receptor beta chains were read from a single sample in a study of CD8 T cells in ankylosing spondylitis. TCRdb fed the 5' RACE reads into MiXCR, producing one record per CDR3 protein. There are roughly 280,000 distinct CDR3 sequences in the sample; around 18% occur only once, and 7.8% lies in the top ten. Source material: blood, either unsorted or a sorted T cell fraction (not recorded which). The source of these receptors is a male donor with ankylosing spondylitis or in good health (not recorded which). Both conserved end residues are part of each CDR3. The order of the fields is V gene, D gene, J gene, clone size, CDR3 DNA, CDR3 protein. D genes are given only for firm matches. The size entry is marked missing in some rows and otherwise reads once, few, many or a size class.

>TRBV5-1|TRBD2|TRBJ2-1|NA
TGCGCCAGCAGCGCCATAGCGGGGACCTCCTACAATGAGCAGTTCTTC
CASSAIAGTSYNEQFF
>TRBV6-2/TRBV6-3|NA|TRBJ2-2|NA
TGTGCCAGCAGGGTTTCGGCCGGGGAGCTGTTTTTT
CASRVSAGELFF
>TRBV5-1|NA|TRBJ1-1|NA
TGCGCCAGCAGCTTGGATGGGGGAACGAACACTGAAGCTTTCTTT
CASSLDGGTNTEAFF
>TRBV10-3|TRBD2|TRBJ2-3|few
TGTGCCATCAGTGACGGCGGGAGAAGCGCAGATACGCAGTATTTT
CAISDGGRSADTQYF
>TRBV12-3/TRBV12-4|NA|TRBJ1-1|few
TGTGCCAGCAGTTTTGGCAAAGGGAACACTGAAGCTTTCTTT
CASSFGKGNTEAFF
>TRBV18|TRBD2|TRBJ2-4|NA
TGTGCCAGCTCACCCGAGACTAGCGGGGGGGCCGCGTTAATAGCCAAAAACATTCAGTACTTC
CASSPETSGGAALIAKNIQYF
>TRBV18|NA|TRBJ2-5|few
TGTGCCAGCTCACGGTCCGGAGAGACCCAGTACTTC
CASSRSGETQYF
>TRBV12-3/TRBV12-4|TRBD2|TRBJ2-3|NA
TGTGCCAGCAGTCACACTAGCGGGGGTGGCACAGATACGCAGTATTTT
CASSHTSGGGTDTQYF
>TRBV27|NA|TRBJ1-3|many
TGTGCCAGCAGTTTACGGGGACACGGAAACACCATATATTTT
CASSLRGHGNTIYF
>TRBV5-6|NA|TRBJ2-5|few
TGTGCCAGCAGCCCCGGATCAGTGCAAGAGACCCAGTACTTC
CASSPGSVQETQYF